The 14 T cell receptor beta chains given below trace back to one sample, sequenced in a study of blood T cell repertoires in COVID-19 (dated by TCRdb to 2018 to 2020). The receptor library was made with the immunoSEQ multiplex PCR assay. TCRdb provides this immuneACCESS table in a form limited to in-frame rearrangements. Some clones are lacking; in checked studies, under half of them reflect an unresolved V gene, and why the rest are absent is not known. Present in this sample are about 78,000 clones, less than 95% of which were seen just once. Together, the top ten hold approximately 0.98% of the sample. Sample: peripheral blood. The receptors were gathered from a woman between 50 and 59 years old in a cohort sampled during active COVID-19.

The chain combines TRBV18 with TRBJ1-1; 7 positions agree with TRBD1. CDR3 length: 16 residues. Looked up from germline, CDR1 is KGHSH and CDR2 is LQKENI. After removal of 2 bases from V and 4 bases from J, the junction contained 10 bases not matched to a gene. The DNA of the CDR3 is TGTGCCAGCTCACCAGGGACAGCGGATTGGGGCACTGAAGCTTTCTTT. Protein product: CASSPGTADWGTEAFF.

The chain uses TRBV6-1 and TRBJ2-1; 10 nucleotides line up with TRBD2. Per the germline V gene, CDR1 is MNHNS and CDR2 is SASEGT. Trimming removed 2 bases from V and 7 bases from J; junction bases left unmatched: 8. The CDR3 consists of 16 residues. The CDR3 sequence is CASSESTPLAGNEQFF. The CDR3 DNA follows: TGTGCCAGCAGTGAATCAACCCCACTAGCGGGAAATGAGCAGTTCTTC.

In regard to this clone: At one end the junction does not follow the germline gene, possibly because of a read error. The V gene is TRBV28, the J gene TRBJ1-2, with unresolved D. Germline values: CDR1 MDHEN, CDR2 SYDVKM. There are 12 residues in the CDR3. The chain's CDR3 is CAVGGSSYRYTF. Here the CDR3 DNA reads TGTGCCGTTGGCGGCAGCTCCTATCGCTACACCTTC.

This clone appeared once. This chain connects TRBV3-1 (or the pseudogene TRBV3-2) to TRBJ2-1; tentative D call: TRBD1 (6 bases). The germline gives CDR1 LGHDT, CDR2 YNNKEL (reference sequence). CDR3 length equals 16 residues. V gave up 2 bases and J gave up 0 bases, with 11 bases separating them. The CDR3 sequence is CASSQWGRTSYNEQFF. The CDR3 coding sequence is TGTGCCAGCAGCCAATGGGGGCGGACCTCCTACAATGAGCAGTTCTTC.

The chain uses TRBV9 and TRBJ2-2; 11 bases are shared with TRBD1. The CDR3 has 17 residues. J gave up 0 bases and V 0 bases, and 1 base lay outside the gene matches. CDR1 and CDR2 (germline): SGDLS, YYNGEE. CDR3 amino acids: CASSVGGQGANTGELFF. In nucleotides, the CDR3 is TGTGCCAGCAGCGTAGGGGGACAGGGGGCGAACACCGGGGAGCTGTTTTTT. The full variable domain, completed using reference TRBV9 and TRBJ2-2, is DSGVTQTPKHLITATGQRVTLRCSPRSGDLSVYWYQQSLDQGLQFLIQYYNGEERAKGNILERFSAQQFPDLHSELNLSSLELGDSALYFCASSVGGQGANTGELFFGEGSRLTVL.

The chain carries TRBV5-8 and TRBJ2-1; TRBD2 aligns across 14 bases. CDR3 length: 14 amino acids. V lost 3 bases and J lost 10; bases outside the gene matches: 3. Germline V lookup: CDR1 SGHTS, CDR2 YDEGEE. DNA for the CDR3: TGTGCCAGCAGCTCCGGGACTAGCGGGAGAGAGCAGTTCTTC. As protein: CASSSGTSGREQFF.

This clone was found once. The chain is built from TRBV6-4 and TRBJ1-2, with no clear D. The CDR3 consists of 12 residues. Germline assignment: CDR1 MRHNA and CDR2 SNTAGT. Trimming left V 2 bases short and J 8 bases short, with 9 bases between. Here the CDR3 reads CASSDPGGGYTF. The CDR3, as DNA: TGTGCCAGCAGTGACCCGGGAGGCGGCTACACCTTC.

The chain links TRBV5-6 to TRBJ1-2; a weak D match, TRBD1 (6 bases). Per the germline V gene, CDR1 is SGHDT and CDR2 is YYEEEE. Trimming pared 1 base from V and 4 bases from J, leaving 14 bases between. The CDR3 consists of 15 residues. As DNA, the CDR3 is TGTGCCAGCAGCTTGTTTGGTACAGGGAGCTATGGCTACACCTTC. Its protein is CASSLFGTGSYGYTF.

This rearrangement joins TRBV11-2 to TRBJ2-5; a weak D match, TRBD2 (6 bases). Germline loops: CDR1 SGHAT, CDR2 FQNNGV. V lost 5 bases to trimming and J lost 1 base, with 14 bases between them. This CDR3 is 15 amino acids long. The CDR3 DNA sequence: TGTGCCAGCAGCATCCAAAATAGCGGCCAAGAGACCCAGTACTTC. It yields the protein CASSIQNSGQETQYF.

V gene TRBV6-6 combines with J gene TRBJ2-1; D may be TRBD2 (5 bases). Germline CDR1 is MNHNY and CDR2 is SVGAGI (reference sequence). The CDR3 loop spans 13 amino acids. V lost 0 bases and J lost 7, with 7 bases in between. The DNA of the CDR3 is TGTGCCAGCAGTTACTCTACGGGGAATGAGCAGTTCTTC. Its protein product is CASSYSTGNEQFF.

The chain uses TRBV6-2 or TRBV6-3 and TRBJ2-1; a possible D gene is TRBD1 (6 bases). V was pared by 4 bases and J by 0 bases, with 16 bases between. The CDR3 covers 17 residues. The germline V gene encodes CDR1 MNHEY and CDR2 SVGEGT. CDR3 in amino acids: CASSSRTVPSSYNEQFF. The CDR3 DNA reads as TGTGCCAGCAGTTCCCGGACAGTACCGAGCTCCTACAATGAGCAGTTCTTC.

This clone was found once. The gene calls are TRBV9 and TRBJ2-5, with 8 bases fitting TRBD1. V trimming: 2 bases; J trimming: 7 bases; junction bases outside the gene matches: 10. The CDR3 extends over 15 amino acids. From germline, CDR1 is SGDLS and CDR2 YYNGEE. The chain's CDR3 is CASSVTQDRVGTQYF. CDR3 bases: TGTGCCAGCAGCGTGACTCAGGACAGGGTGGGGACCCAGTACTTC. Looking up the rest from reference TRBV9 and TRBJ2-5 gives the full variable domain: DSGVTQTPKHLITATGQRVTLRCSPRSGDLSVYWYQQSLDQGLQFLIQYYNGEERAKGNILERFSAQQFPDLHSELNLSSLELGDSALYFCASSVTQDRVGTQYFGPGTRLLVL.

The DNA of the CDR3 is TGTGCCAGCATCTCAGAATGGAGCACTGAAGCTTTCTTT. This encodes CASISEWSTEAFF. The chain has TRBV27 and TRBJ1-1; no firm D call. This CDR3 has 13 residues. Per germline, CDR1 MNHEY and CDR2 SMNVEV (reference sequence). The V and J ends lost 7 bases and 4 bases respectively, with 13 bases between them.

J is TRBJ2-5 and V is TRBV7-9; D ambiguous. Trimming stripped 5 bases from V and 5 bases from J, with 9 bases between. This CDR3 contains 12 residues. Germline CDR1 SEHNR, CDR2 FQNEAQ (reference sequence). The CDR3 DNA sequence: TGTGCCAGCAGCCAGGATACGGAGACCCAGTACTTC. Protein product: CASSQDTETQYF.